These T cell receptor beta chains were read from a single sample in a study of OX40 agonist ivuxolimab in advanced cancers. TCRdb keeps only in-frame clones here, not all; method: immunoSEQ multiplex PCR. Of about 77,000 clones listed, around 86% are singletons. The material sequenced was CD4+ or CD8+ T cells sorted from blood, taken in a trial of the OX40 agonist ivuxolimab. These receptor sequences come from an adult with an advanced solid tumor such as melanoma, head and neck, liver or kidney cancer. Each CDR3 is given with its conserved first and last residue. Fields, in order: J gene, V gene, D gene, clone size, CDR3 DNA, CDR3 protein. The D gene is left open where the match is weak. Clone size is shown for a subset of rows, as once, few, many or a class of expanded clone.

>TRBJ2-5|TRBV6-1|.|.
TGTGCCAGCGCCCTAGGACGGGAGACGACCCAGTACTTC
CASALGRETTQYF
>TRBJ1-4|TRBV15|.|.
TGTGCCACCAGCAGAGGCGGAAAGGGTGAAAAACTGTTTTTT
CATSRGGKGEKLFF
>TRBJ2-3|TRBV28|.|.
TGTGCCAGCAGTTTATCGGGTGTAACAACAGATACGCAGTATTTT
CASSLSGVTTDTQYF
>TRBJ1-1|TRBV6-6|.|.
TGTGCCAGCAGTTACCAAGACACTGAAGCTTTCTTT
CASSYQDTEAFF
>TRBJ2-7|TRBV19|.|.
TGTGCCAGTAGTTCCCGTGGAAGGGTCGACCCCTACGAGCAGTACTTC
CASSSRGRVDPYEQYF
>TRBJ1-6|TRBV28|.|.
TGTGCCAGCATATCCGGGACGTTTAATTCACCCCTCCACTTT
CASISGTFNSPLHF
>TRBJ1-2|TRBV6-5|TRBD1|.
TGTGCCAGCACCCGAGACAGGGCTCAGGGCTACACCTTC
CASTRDRAQGYTF
>TRBJ1-5|TRBV7-8|TRBD1|few
TGTGCCAGCAGCTTCGCCGACAGGGGGCCTAATCAGCCCCAGCATTTT
CASSFADRGPNQPQHF
>TRBJ2-1|TRBV27|.|.
TGTGCCAGCAGTTTAAAGGCAGGGTTCCATGAGCAGTTCTTC
CASSLKAGFHEQFF
>TRBJ1-4|TRBV30|TRBD1|once
TGTGCCTGGAGTCCGACAGGGGGCATCGATGAAAAACTGTTTTTT
CAWSPTGGIDEKLFF
>TRBJ1-2|TRBV28|TRBD1|once
TGTGCCAGCAGAATAGGACAGGGGGCGGGAGGCTACACCTTC
CASRIGQGAGGYTF
>TRBJ2-7|TRBV5-4|TRBD1|.
TGTGCCAGCAGCTGGGGACAGAGCTCCTACGAGCAGTACTTC
CASSWGQSSYEQYF
>TRBJ1-3|TRBV7-2|.|.
TGTGCCAGCAGCACACCCGGGACACCTGGGGGAAACACCATATATTTT
CASSTPGTPGGNTIYF
>TRBJ1-3|TRBV9|.|.
TGTGCCAGCAGCGTAGGAGACATGGGGCAGCTCTTCCCTGGAAACACCATATATTTT
CASSVGDMGQLFPGNTIYF
>TRBJ2-1|TRBV7-2|TRBD2|.
TGTGCCAGCAGCACGGGACTAACCAAAGAGCAGTTCTTC
CASSTGLTKEQFF
>TRBJ2-4|TRBV7-9|.|once
TGTGCCAGCAGCTCAGTTTCTTTAGCCAAAAACATTCAGTACTTC
CASSSVSLAKNIQYF
>TRBJ2-3|TRBV10-3|TRBD2|once
TGTGCCAGCCAGCGGGGGGATACGCAGTATTTT
CASQRGDTQYF
>TRBJ2-2|TRBV6-5|.|once
TGTGCCAGCAGTCACGAGACGACAGGTACCGGGGAGCTGTTTTTT
CASSHETTGTGELFF
>TRBJ2-6|TRBV4-2|TRBD1|.
TGTGCCAGCAGCTTAGGGGAGGGACAGGGCTCTGGGGCCAACGTCCTGACTTTC
CASSLGEGQGSGANVLTF
>TRBJ2-5|TRBV30|TRBD1|.
TGTGCCTGGAGTTCACAGGGGCTCCCCTGGGAGACCCAGTACTTC
CAWSSQGLPWETQYF
>TRBJ1-1|TRBV11-2|.|.
TGTGCCAGCAGCTTAGGCAGACAGTATCTGAGCGCTGAAGCTTTCTTT
CASSLGRQYLSAEAFF
>TRBJ1-1|TRBV9|.|.
TGTGCCAGCAGCGTCTCCCAGGTATCTGAAGCTTTCTTT
CASSVSQVSEAFF
>TRBJ2-1|TRBV30|TRBD1|.
TGTGCCTGGAGTCGCGGGACAGGGAGGAGTGAGCAGTTCTTC
CAWSRGTGRSEQFF
>TRBJ1-5|TRBV19|.|.
TGTGCCAGTAGTATCAAGCTGGGCGTCCCTGGGCCCCAGCATTTT
CASSIKLGVPGPQHF
>TRBJ2-7|TRBV20-1|.|.
TGCAGTGCTAAGCAGGGTCCCGAGCAGTACTTC
CSAKQGPEQYF
>TRBJ2-5|TRBV7-2|.|.
TGTGCCAGCAGCCGGGAGACCCAGTACTTC
CASSRETQYF
>TRBJ2-1|TRBV6-1|.|.
TGTGCCAGCAGCACAGGGATCTCCTACAATGAGCAGTTCTTC
CASSTGISYNEQFF
>TRBJ2-1|TRBV19|TRBD1|.
TGTGCCAGTAGTACAGGGGGAAGCGATGAGCAGTTCTTC
CASSTGGSDEQFF
>TRBJ2-5|TRBV11-2|TRBD2|.
TGTGCCAGCAGCCACTGGACTAGCGGGGGGGCCGCGGAGACCCAGTACTTC
CASSHWTSGGAAETQYF
>TRBJ2-7|TRBV6-5|TRBD1|.
TGTGCCAGTAGGACAGGGGGCGAGCAGTACTTC
CASRTGGEQYF
>TRBJ1-1|TRBV2|.|.
TGTGCCAGCAGTGACGTAGGACGGGGTGAAGCTTTCTTT
CASSDVGRGEAFF
>TRBJ2-1|TRBV5-6|TRBD2|.
TGTGCCAGCAGACCCCCCCGCGGGGGGCGGAATGAGCAGTTCTTC
CASRPPRGGRNEQFF
>TRBJ2-2|TRBV6-4|TRBD1|.
TGTGCCAGCAGCCCTGCAGGGGGCAGGACCGGGGAGCTGTTTTTT
CASSPAGGRTGELFF
>TRBJ1-2|TRBV30|.|once
TGTGCCGTACACCACTATGGCTACACCTTC
CAVHHYGYTF
>TRBJ2-3|TRBV7-8|.|.
TGTGCCAGCAGCTTAGGAGCGCTAGATACGCAGTATTTT
CASSLGALDTQYF
>TRBJ2-5|TRBV9|.|.
TGTGCCAGCAGCTGGAGCGGGCAAGAGACCCAGTACTTC
CASSWSGQETQYF
>TRBJ1-2|TRBV5-1|TRBD1|few
TGCGCCAGCAGCTTACCCGGGACAGGGTATGGCTACACCTTC
CASSLPGTGYGYTF